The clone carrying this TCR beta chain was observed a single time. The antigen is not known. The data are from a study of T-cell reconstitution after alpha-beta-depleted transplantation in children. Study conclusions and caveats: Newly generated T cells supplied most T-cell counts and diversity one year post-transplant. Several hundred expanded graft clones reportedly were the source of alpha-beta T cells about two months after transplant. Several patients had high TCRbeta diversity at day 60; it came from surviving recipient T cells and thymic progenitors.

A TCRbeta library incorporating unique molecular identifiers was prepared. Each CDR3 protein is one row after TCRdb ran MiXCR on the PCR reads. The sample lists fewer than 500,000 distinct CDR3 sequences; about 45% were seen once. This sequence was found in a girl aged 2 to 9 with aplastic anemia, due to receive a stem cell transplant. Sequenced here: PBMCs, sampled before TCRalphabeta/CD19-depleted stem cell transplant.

CDR3 sequence: CASSQQPGRNTDTQYF. CDR3 in DNA: TGCGCCAGCAGCCAACAACCGGGCCGGAACACAGATACGCAGTATTTT. The V call is TRBV4-1, the J call TRBJ2-3; D gene ambiguous. Germline CDR1 and CDR2: MGHRA and YSYEKL. Trimming stripped 2 bases from V and 2 bases from J, with 14 bases between. This CDR3 has 16 residues.